This T cell receptor beta chain is from a study of T cells after yellow fever vaccination. Across the whole study: Preparing low-cell-number fractions relied on SMART-Seq v4 Ultra Low Input.

The CDR3 covers 15 residues. V lost 3 bases and J lost 1, with 11 bases in between. Looked up from germline, CDR1 is KGHSH and CDR2 is LQKENI. Findings and caveats of the study: On re-exposure, the response was weaker but peaked faster, at day 5 versus 15.

TCRdb reprocessed the 5' RACE reads via MiXCR and lists one record per CDR3 protein. This table holds 140,000 to 150,000 distinct CDR3 sequences, roughly 6.7% found once. This clonotype has at least ten counts. What it binds is not known. The chain is built from TRBV18 and TRBJ2-3; D might be TRBD1 (5 bases). This receptor was obtained from a man aged 25-45 years who received the YFV17D yellow fever vaccine. The material sequenced was CD4+ T cells sorted from PBMCs, taken 10 days after the yellow fever booster vaccination. The CDR3 protein is CASSPQGGGTDTQYF. The DNA of the CDR3 is TGTGCCAGCTCACCCCAGGGTGGGGGCACAGATACGCAGTATTTT.